These 7 T cell receptor beta chains originate from one sample sequenced in a study of cytotoxic CD8 clonotypes in ibrutinib-treated CLL. The protocol was immunoSEQ multiplex PCR, while the TCRdb copy is restricted to in-frame clones and leaves out a portion. The sample lists 250,000 to 350,000 clones; 76% were seen once. The material sequenced was PBMCs, taken at disease progression, from a patient treated with ibrutinib. The receptors were gathered from a human donor with chronic lymphocytic leukemia.

This chain connects TRBV6-6 to TRBJ1-3, with D maybe TRBD1 (5 bases). The CDR3 totals 16 residues. The V gene's germline CDR1 is MNHNY and CDR2 SVGAGI (reference sequence). With 2 bases removed from V and 0 bases from J, the gap between germline ends came to 11 bases. In DNA form, the CDR3 reads TGTGCCAGCAGTTACAGGGGCCCGTCCTCTGGAAACACCATATATTTT. It encodes CASSYRGPSSGNTIYF.

The chain carries TRBV2 and TRBJ2-7; D is unresolved. V was shortened by 7 bases and J by 1 base, with 14 bases between the two germline ends. CDR1 SNHLY and CDR2 FYNNEI come from the germline V gene. This CDR3 has 14 residues. The CDR3 DNA reads as TGTGCCAGCACCCCGCCTGCGGTTTCCTACGAGCAGTACTTC. Its protein is CASTPPAVSYEQYF.

This clone has more than one count but fewer than ten. V is TRBV5-4 and J is TRBJ1-5; 9 bases map to TRBD1. The CDR3 totals 15 residues. Losses at the gene ends were 4 bases for V and 2 bases for J; bases not matched to a gene: 4. Germline loops: CDR1 SGHNT, CDR2 YYREEE (reference sequence). Written as DNA, the CDR3 is TGTGCCAGCAGCCGACAGGGGGATGGCAATCAGCCCCAGCATTTT. It yields the protein CASSRQGDGNQPQHF. The full variable domain, in which reference TRBV5-4 and TRBJ1-5 provide the parts outside the CDR3, is ETGVTQSPTHLIKTRGQQVTLRCSSQSGHNTVSWYQQALGQGPQFIFQYYREEENGRGNFPPRFSGLQFPNYSSELNVNALELDDSALYLCASSRQGDGNQPQHFGDGTRLSIL.

The chain employs TRBV2 and TRBJ1-2; D ambiguous. Germline values: CDR1 SNHLY, CDR2 FYNNEI. V was trimmed by 4 bases and J by 6 bases, leaving 6 bases between them. The CDR3 length is 11 residues. In nucleotides, the CDR3 is TGTGCCAGCAGTGCGTGGGATGGCTACACCTTC. It is translated as CASSAWDGYTF.

The CDR3 reads CASSLETGGTGANVLTF. In DNA, the CDR3 is TGCGCCAGCAGCTTGGAGACAGGGGGCACTGGGGCCAACGTCCTGACTTTC. J is TRBJ2-6 and V is TRBV5-1; 10 bases map to TRBD1. From germline, CDR1 is SGHRS and CDR2 YFSETQ. J gave up 2 bases and V 0 bases, and 2 bases lay outside the gene matches. This CDR3 contains 17 residues.

V and J are TRBV7-9 and TRBJ2-5; 7 positions match TRBD1. V lost 1 base to trimming and J lost 0 bases; unmatched junction nucleotides: 2. CDR1 and CDR2 (germline): SEHNR, FQNEAQ (reference sequence). The CDR3 totals 15 residues. As DNA, the CDR3 is TGTGCCAGCAGCTTAGAGGGACAGAACCAAGAGACCCAGTACTTC. Encoded protein: CASSLEGQNQETQYF.

The rearrangement joins TRBV12-5 to TRBJ2-7; 9 positions agree with TRBD2. With 2 bases clipped from V and 0 bases from J, the junction kept 5 bases outside the gene matches. Per germline, CDR1 LGHNT and CDR2 FRNRAP. The CDR3 sequence is 16 residues long. This chain's CDR3 is CASGLISAGGSYEQYF. For the CDR3, the DNA is TGTGCTAGTGGTTTGATTTCAGCGGGGGGCTCCTACGAGCAGTACTTC. The full variable domain, completed using reference TRBV12-5 and TRBJ2-7, is DARVTQTPRHKVTEMGQEVTMRCQPILGHNTVFWYRQTMMQGLELLAYFRNRAPLDDSGMPKDRFSAEMPDATLATLKIQPSEPRDSAVYFCASGLISAGGSYEQYFGPGTRLTVT.